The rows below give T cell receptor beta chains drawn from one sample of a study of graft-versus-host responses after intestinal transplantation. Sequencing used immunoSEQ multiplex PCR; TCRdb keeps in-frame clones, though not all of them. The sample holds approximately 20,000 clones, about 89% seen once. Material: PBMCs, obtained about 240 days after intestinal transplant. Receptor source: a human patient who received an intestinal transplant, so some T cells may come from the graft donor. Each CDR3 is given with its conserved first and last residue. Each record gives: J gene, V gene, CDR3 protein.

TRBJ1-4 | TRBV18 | CASSPYPNEKLFF
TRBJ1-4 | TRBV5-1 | CASSDRDRGYEKLFF
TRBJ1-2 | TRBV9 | CASCGAHSRKTYGYTF
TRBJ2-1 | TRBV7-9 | CASSSDRLNEQFF
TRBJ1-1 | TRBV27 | CASSFDRNTEAFF
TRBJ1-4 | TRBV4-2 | CASSPGGSLNEKLFF
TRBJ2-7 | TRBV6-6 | CASSPPNSGEQYF
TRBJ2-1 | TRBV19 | CASSTTTGDRIYNEQFF
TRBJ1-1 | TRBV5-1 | CASSRSGRAMNTEAFF
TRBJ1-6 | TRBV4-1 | CASAGDRANSPLHF
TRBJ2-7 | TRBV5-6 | CASSAGTGAYEQYF
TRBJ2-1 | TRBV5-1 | CASSTGPNEQFF
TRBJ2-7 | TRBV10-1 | CASSESSGSHPYEQYF
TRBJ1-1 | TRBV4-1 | CASSQVEGGGTEAFF
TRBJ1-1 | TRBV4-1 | CASSQGWAGAGAEAFF
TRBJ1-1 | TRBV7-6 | CASSLGYGTEAFF
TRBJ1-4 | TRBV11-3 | CASSLGGTNEKLFF
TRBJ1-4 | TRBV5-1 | CASRPGSATNEKLFF
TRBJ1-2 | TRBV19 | CASSIGPWWGPRTTFYGYTF
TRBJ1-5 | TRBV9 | CASSLTSDQPQHF
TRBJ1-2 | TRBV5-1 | CASGRGTDFYGYTF
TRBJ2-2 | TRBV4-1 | CASSPFGAQNTGELFF
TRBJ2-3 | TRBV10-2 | CASSESTLAGGHSTDTQYF
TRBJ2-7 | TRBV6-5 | CASCSGKGSSYEQYF
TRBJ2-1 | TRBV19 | CASTPGEGEPNNEQFF
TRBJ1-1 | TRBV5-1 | CASSLEGRAPDEAFF
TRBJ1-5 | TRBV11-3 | CASSLGYPGPGQPQHF
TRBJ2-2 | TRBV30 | CAWSVWGVGELFF
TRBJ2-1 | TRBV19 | CASKEARSSYNEQFF
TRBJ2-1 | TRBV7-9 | CASSLVAGVYNEQFF
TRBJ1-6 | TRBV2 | CASSGEGARNSPLHF
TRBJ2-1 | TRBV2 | CASSAAGSSPYNEQFF
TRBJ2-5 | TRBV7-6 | CASSLGTSPRGQYF
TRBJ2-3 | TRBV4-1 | CASSQDRRQYF
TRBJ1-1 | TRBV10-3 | CAIGGPGLQNTEAFF
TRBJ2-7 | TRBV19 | CASSIAAGGPSYEQYF
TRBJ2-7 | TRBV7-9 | CASSDSTGGKDYEQYF